Sequencing of this TCR beta chain was carried out in a study of blood T cells in healthy people across ages. Using a J-beta primer mix together with a sample-barcoded 5' primer, a second PCR was run for roughly 7 to 11 cycles. MiXCR was run by TCRdb on the 5' RACE reads, yielding one entry per CDR3 protein. Among under 2,000,000 distinct CDR3 sequences listed, just under 50% were seen once. This clonotype has just a few counts. The origin of this receptor is a woman between 40 and 50 years old in good health. Sample: blood.

CDR3 in DNA: TGCAGCGTTGAAGCCAGGTACAATGAGCAGTTCTTC. Protein product: CSVEARYNEQFF. This chain links TRBV29-1 with TRBJ2-1; D remains unclear. This CDR3 has 12 residues. V was shortened by 1 base and J by 4 bases, with 5 bases between the two germline ends. Per germline, CDR1 SQVTM and CDR2 ANQGSEA.